This paragraph reports one T cell receptor (beta chain). Its specificity is unknown. The source of the sample is a study of shared clonotypes between healthy human individuals. Study-level background: The donor pool was made up of a couple of women and a few men aged 18 to 49.

Trimming removed 6 bases from V and 4 bases from J; junction bases left unmatched: 6. The CDR3 totals 15 residues. From germline, CDR1 is KGHSH and CDR2 LQKENI. CD4+ cell separation produced CD45RA+ naive and CD45RA-negative memory subsets. Study-wide results and limits: For naive CD4 cells, roughly 4.8% of clonotypes were shared across a handful of donors. Relative to clonotypes present in all four donors, those not shared had lower generation probabilities.

Sequencing used immunoSEQ multiplex PCR; TCRdb keeps in-frame clones, though not all of them. The sample holds 2 million to 2.5 million clones, about 94% seen once. The TCR sequence derives from a man younger than 35 in good health. The chain links TRBV18 to TRBJ2-3; the match to TRBD1 covers 11 bases. Sequencing was carried out using naive CD4+ T cells sorted from blood. Indicated subset: CD45RA+ positively selected. The DNA of the CDR3 is TGTGCCAGCTCGGCCCAGGGACAGGGGGCAGATACGCAGTATTTT. This encodes CASSAQGQGADTQYF.